A selection of T cell receptor beta chains follows, all from one sample in a study of T cells in Graves' hyperthyroidism and ophthalmopathy. TCRdb fed the multiplex PCR reads into MiXCR, producing one record per CDR3 protein. In the table there are 650,000 to 850,000 distinct CDR3 sequences, around a sixth of which are singletons. Source material: blood. These receptors originate from a woman aged 50 to 60 with Graves' hyperthyroidism that later progressed to Graves' ophthalmopathy. CDR3s include the opening cysteine and the closing phenylalanine or tryptophan. The D gene is left open where the match is weak. Size values are once, few and many counts, or a class for expanded clones, and some rows have none.

V gene: TRBV13; D gene: NA; J gene: TRBJ1-2; clone size: NA; CDR3 DNA: TGTGCCAGCAGCTCCCTGGGGGTTAACTATGGCTACACCTTC; CDR3 protein: CASSSLGVNYGYTF
V gene: TRBV7-3; D gene: TRBD1; J gene: TRBJ2-5; clone size: few; CDR3 DNA: TGTGCTAGCAGCTTGACAGGGGATTACCAAGAGACCCAGTACTTC; CDR3 protein: CASSLTGDYQETQYF
V gene: TRBV7-9; D gene: NA; J gene: TRBJ2-7; clone size: many; CDR3 DNA: TGTGCCAGCAGCATATCGACAGCCTTATACGAGCAGTACTTC; CDR3 protein: CASSISTALYEQYF
V gene: TRBV6-1; D gene: NA; J gene: TRBJ2-7; clone size: many; CDR3 DNA: TGTGCCAGCAGTGACGGGGGTTTCTCCTACGAGCAGTACTTC; CDR3 protein: CASSDGGFSYEQYF
V gene: TRBV20-1; D gene: NA; J gene: TRBJ2-5; clone size: NA; CDR3 DNA: TGCAGTGCTACCGGGACCCCGGCACCAGAGACCCAGTACTTC; CDR3 protein: CSATGTPAPETQYF
V gene: TRBV19; D gene: TRBD1; J gene: TRBJ1-2; clone size: NA; CDR3 DNA: TGTGCCAGTAGCCCACAGGGGAACACCTACGGCTATGGCTACACCTTC; CDR3 protein: CASSPQGNTYGYGYTF
V gene: TRBV30; D gene: TRBD2; J gene: TRBJ2-7; clone size: many; CDR3 DNA: TGTGCCTGGAGTGACGGGGGGGCCAGCGAGCAGTACTTC; CDR3 protein: CAWSDGGASEQYF
V gene: TRBV5-1; D gene: NA; J gene: TRBJ1-3; clone size: NA; CDR3 DNA: TGCGCCAGCAGCGTTGGGGTCTCTGGAAACACCATATATTTT; CDR3 protein: CASSVGVSGNTIYF
V gene: TRBV6-1; D gene: NA; J gene: TRBJ2-2; clone size: few; CDR3 DNA: TGTGCCAGCTTCTCGATCGCAGGGGGGGCAAACTTAAACACCGGGGAGCTGTTTTTT; CDR3 protein: CASFSIAGGANLNTGELFF
V gene: TRBV2; D gene: NA; J gene: TRBJ1-1; clone size: few; CDR3 DNA: TGTGCCAGCAGTGAAGGGGGGCGGGTTACTGAAGCTTTCTTT; CDR3 protein: CASSEGGRVTEAFF
V gene: TRBV9; D gene: NA; J gene: TRBJ2-5; clone size: many; CDR3 DNA: TGTGCCAGCAGCGCTACAGGGTTTGGGGAGACCCAGTACTTC; CDR3 protein: CASSATGFGETQYF
V gene: TRBV7-9; D gene: NA; J gene: TRBJ1-2; clone size: NA; CDR3 DNA: TGTGCCAGCAGCTTAGAAGGTTGGGCAGGGGCTGGCTATGGCTACACCTTC; CDR3 protein: CASSLEGWAGAGYGYTF
V gene: TRBV11-2; D gene: NA; J gene: TRBJ2-2; clone size: NA; CDR3 DNA: TGTGCCAGCAGTTTTAGACTAGGGGACACCGGGGAGCTGTTTTTT; CDR3 protein: CASSFRLGDTGELFF